This TCR beta chain originates from a study of blood T cell repertoires in COVID-19. At the level of the study: Researchers got acute and convalescent COVID-19 samples from the United States, Italy and Spain. From T cells, B-cell-depleted T cells, or PBMCs came the material, which was cDNA or gDNA.

Points on this clone: The identical CDR3 is also encoded by other nucleotide sequences in the sample.

This CDR3 has 12 amino acids. V was cut by 0 bases and J by 4 bases, with 4 bases left in between. Germline CDR1 SGHRS, CDR2 YFSETQ. In the original analysis: Reference gene primer amplification yielded estimated nucleated cell counts. Some clones are missing from TCRdb's copy, which holds only in-frame ones; the method was immunoSEQ multiplex PCR. V and J calls and clone size are those listed in that table; D and trimming were worked out from the DNA. The sample has more than 60,000 clones, approximately 85% seen once. The clonotype originates from a human donor in a cohort sampled during active COVID-19. The sample taken for sequencing was peripheral blood. The V and J genes are TRBV5-1 and TRBJ2-5, with D unresolved. The CDR3 sequence is CASSLAGETQYF. The CDR3 DNA reads TGCGCCAGCAGCTTGGCAGGAGAGACCCAGTACTTC. Variable domain in full (rest from reference TRBV5-1 and TRBJ2-5): KAGVTQTPRYLIKTRGQQVTLSCSPISGHRSVSWYQQTPGQGLQFLFEYFSETQRNKGNFPGRFSGRQFSNSRSEMNVSTLELGDSALYLCASSLAGETQYFGPGTRLLVL.